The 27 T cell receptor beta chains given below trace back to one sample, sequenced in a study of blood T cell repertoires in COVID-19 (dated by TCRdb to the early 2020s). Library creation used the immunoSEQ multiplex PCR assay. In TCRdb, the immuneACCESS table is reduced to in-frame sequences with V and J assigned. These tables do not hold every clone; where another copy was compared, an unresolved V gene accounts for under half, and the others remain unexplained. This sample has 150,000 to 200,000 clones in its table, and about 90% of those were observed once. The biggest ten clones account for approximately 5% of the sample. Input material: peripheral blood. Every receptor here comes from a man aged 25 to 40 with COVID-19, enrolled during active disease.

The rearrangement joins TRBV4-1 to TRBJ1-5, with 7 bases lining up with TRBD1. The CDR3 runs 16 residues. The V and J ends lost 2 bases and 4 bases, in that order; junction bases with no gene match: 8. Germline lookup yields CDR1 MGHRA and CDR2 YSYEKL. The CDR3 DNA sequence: TGCGCCAGCAGCCAACAGGGACAGACAGGAAATCAGCCCCAGCATTTT. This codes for CASSQQGQTGNQPQHF.

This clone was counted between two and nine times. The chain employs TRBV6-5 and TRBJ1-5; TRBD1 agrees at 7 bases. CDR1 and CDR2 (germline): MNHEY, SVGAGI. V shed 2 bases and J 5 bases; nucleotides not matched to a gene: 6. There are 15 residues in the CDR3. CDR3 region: CASSYTSGTDQPQHF. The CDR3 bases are TGTGCCAGCAGTTACACCTCCGGGACAGATCAGCCCCAGCATTTT.

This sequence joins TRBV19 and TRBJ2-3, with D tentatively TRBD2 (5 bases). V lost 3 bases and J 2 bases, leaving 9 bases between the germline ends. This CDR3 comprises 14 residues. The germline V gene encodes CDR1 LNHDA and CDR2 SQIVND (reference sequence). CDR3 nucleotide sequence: TGTGCCAGTAGTATCGGACTTGCCACAGATACGCAGTATTTT. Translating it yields CASSIGLATDTQYF.

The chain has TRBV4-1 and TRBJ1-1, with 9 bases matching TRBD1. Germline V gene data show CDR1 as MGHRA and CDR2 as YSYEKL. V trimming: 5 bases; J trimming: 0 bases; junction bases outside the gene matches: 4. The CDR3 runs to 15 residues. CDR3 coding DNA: TGCGCCAGCAGCGACAGGGGGTCCATGAACACTGAAGCTTTCTTT. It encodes CASSDRGSMNTEAFF.

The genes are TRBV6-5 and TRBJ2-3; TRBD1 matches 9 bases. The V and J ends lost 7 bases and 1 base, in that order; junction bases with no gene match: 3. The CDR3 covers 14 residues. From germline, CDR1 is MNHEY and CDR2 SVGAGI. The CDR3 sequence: CASKRTGGTDTQYF. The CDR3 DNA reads TGTGCCAGCAAACGGACAGGGGGCACAGATACGCAGTATTTT.

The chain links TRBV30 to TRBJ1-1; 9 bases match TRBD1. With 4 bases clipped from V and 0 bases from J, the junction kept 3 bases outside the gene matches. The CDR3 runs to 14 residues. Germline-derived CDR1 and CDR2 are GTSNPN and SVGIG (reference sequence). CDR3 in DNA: TGTGCCTGGACTACAGGGGGCTTGAACACTGAAGCTTTCTTT. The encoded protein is CAWTTGGLNTEAFF.

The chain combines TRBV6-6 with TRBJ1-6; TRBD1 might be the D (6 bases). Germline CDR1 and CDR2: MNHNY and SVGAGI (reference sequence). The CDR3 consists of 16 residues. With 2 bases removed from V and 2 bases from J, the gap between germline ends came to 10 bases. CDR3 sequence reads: CASSYPQGPYNSPLHF. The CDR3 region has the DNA TGTGCCAGCAGTTACCCACAGGGCCCCTATAATTCACCCCTCCACTTT.

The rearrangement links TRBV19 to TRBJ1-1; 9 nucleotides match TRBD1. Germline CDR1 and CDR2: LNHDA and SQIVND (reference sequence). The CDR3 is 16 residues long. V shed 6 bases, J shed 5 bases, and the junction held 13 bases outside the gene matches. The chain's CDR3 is CASSRRQGVVGTEAFF. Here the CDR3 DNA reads TGTGCCAGTAGCCGAAGACAGGGGGTTGTGGGGACTGAAGCTTTCTTT.

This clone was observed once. Here the CDR3 reads CASRPGQGNSVAFF. In DNA form, the CDR3 reads TGCGCCAGCCGTCCGGGACAGGGTAATTCAGTTGCTTTCTTT. The rearrangement uses TRBV5-1 and TRBJ1-1; TRBD1 matches at 9 bases. Germline CDR1 reads SGHRS; CDR2 reads YFSETQ. V lost 7 bases and J lost 11; bases outside the gene matches: 15. This CDR3 has 14 residues.

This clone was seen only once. The CDR3 nucleotides read TGTGCCAGCAGTTCTTACACTGAAGCTTTCTTT. Encoded protein: CASSSYTEAFF. The chain joins TRBV6-6 to TRBJ1-1; no reliable D call. The V gene lost 4 bases and the J gene lost 3 bases, with 3 bases spanning the gap. This CDR3 contains 11 residues. Germline V gene data show CDR1 as MNHNY and CDR2 as SVGAGI (reference sequence).

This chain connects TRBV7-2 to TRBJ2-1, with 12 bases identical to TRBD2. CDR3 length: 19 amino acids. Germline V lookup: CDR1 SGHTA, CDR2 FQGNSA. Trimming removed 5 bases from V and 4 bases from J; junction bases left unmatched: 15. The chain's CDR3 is CASSPLAGGPVNPYNEQFF. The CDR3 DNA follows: TGTGCCAGCAGCCCGCTAGCGGGAGGGCCGGTTAACCCTTACAATGAGCAGTTCTTC.

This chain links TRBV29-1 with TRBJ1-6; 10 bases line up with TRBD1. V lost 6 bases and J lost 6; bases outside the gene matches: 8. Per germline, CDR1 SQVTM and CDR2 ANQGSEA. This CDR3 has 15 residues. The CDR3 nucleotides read TGCAGCGTAACCCTTGGGACAGGGGTTAATTCACCCCTCCACTTT. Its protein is CSVTLGTGVNSPLHF.

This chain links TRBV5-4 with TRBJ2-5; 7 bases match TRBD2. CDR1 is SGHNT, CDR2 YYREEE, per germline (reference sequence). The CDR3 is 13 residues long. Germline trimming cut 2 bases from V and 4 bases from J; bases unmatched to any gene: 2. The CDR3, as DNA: TGTGCCAGCAGCTTAGCGGGAAGAGAGACCCAGTACTTC. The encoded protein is CASSLAGRETQYF.

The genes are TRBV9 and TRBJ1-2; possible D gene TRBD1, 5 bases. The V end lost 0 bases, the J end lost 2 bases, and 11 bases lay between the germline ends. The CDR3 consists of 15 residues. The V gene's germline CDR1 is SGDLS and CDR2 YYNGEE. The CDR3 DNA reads TGTGCCAGCAGCGTAGCTAACACAGGAAACTATGGCTACACCTTC. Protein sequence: CASSVANTGNYGYTF.

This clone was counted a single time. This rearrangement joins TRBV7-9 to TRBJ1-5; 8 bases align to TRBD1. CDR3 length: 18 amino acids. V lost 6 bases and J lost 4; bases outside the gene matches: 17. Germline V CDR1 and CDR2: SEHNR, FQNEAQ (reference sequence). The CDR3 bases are TGTGCCAGCAGTTCGATTTTTCCGGGACAGGCTAGAAATCAGCCCCAGCATTTT. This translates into CASSSIFPGQARNQPQHF.

CDR3 nucleotide sequence: TGTGCTAGTGGTTTGGGACAGGGTAGGGGCTACACCTTC. Its protein is CASGLGQGRGYTF. The V call is TRBV12-5, the J call TRBJ1-2, with TRBD1 matching 7 bases. Trimming at V came to 1 base and at J to 8 bases, leaving 4 bases not matched to a gene. CDR1 and CDR2 (germline): LGHNT, FRNRAP. The CDR3 has 13 amino acids.

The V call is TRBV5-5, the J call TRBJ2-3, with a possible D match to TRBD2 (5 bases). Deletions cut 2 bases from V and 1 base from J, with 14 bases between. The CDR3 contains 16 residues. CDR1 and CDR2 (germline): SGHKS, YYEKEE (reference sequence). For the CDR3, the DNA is TGTGCCAGCAGCTTCGACCGGGGAGCGGGCACAGATACGCAGTATTTT. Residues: CASSFDRGAGTDTQYF.

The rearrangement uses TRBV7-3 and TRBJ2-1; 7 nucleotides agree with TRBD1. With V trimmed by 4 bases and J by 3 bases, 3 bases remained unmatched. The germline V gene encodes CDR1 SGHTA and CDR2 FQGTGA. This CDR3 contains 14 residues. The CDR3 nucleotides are TGTGCCAGCAGCTCCACAGGGGTCTACAATGAGCAGTTCTTC. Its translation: CASSSTGVYNEQFF.

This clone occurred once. DNA for the CDR3: TGTGCCAGCAGCCCCCGACAGGGAGGCACCGGGGAGCTGTTTTTT. Translated, it gives CASSPRQGGTGELFF. The genes are TRBV3-1 (or the pseudogene TRBV3-2) and TRBJ2-2; D possibly corresponds to TRBD1 (7 bases). There are 15 residues in the CDR3. In germline, CDR1 is LGHDT, CDR2 YNNKEL (reference sequence). V lost 4 bases to trimming and J lost 4 bases, with 13 bases between them.

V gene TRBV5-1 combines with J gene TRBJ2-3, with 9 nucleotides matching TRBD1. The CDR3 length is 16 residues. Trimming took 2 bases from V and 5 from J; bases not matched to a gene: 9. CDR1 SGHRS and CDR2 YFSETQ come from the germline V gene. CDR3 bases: TGCGCCAGCAGCTTACCTGTACAGGGGGCAAAAGATACGCAGTATTTT. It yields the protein CASSLPVQGAKDTQYF.

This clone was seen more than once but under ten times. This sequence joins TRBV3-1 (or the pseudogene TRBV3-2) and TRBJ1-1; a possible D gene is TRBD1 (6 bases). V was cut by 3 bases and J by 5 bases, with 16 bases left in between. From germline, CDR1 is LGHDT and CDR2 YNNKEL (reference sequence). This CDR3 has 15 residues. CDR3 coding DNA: TGTGCCAGCAGCCAGTCTAACTCAGGGGTAACTGAAGCTTTCTTT. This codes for CASSQSNSGVTEAFF.

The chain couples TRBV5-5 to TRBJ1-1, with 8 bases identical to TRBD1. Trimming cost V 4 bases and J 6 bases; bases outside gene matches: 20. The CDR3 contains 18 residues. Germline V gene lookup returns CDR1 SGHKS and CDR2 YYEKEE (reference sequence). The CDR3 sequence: CASSPADRGIVRGPEAFF. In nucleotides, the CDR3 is TGTGCCAGCAGCCCCGCCGACAGGGGAATAGTACGGGGTCCTGAAGCTTTCTTT.

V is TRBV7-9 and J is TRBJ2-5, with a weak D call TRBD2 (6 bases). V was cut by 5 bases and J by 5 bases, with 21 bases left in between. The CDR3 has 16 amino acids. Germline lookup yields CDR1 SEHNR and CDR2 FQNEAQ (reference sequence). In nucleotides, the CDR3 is TGTGCCAGCAGCACATGGACTTTCGGAGGGACGGAGACCCAGTACTTC. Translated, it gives CASSTWTFGGTETQYF.

The CDR3 is CASSSGLAGVRETQYF. DNA of the CDR3: TGTGCCAGCAGCTCGGGACTAGCGGGAGTGAGGGAGACCCAGTACTTC. The rearrangement uses TRBV7-9 and TRBJ2-5; TRBD2 agrees at 14 bases. The germline CDR1 and CDR2 sequences are SEHNR and FQNEAQ (reference sequence). Germline trimming cut 4 bases from V and 5 bases from J; bases unmatched to any gene: 6. There are 16 residues in the CDR3.

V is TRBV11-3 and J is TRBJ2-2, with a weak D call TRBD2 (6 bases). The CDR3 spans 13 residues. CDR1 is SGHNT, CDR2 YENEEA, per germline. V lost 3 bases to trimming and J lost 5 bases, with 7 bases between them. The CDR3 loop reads CASSFRGTGELFF. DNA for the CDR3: TGTGCCAGCAGCTTCCGGGGGACCGGGGAGCTGTTTTTT.

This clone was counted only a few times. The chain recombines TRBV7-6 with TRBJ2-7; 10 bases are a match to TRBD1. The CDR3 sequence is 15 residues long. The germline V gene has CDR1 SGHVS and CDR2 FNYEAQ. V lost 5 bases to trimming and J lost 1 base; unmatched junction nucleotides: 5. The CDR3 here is CASSLGTGESYEQYF. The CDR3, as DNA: TGTGCCAGCAGCCTCGGGACAGGGGAGTCCTACGAGCAGTACTTC.

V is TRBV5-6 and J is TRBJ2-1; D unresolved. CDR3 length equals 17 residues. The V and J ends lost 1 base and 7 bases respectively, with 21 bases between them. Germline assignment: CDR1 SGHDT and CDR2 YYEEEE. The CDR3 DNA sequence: TGTGCCAGCAGCTTGTTTGAAGGAGCCGACTTGAGTAATGAGCAGTTCTTC. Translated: CASSLFEGADLSNEQFF.